Shown below are 25 T cell receptor beta chains from a single sample sequenced in a study of T cell responses to AZD1222 COVID-19 vaccine (dated by TCRdb to 2020 to 2023). The time point label for this specimen denotes: baseline before first vaccination. Library preparation employed the immunoSEQ multiplex PCR assay. TCRdb limited this immuneACCESS table to in-frame rearrangements with V and J called. A share of clones is missing; checked studies link under half to unresolved V genes, and the rest is unexplained. This sample holds more than 85,000 clones; 70% to 90% were observed only once. About a sixth of the sample comes from the top ten. The sample in question was peripheral blood, obtained on day 0 of AZD1222 vaccination. The receptors stem from an adult in good health.

The chain uses TRBV28 and TRBJ1-5; no definite D call. V lost 6 bases and J lost 0, with 18 bases in between. CDR1 is MDHEN, CDR2 SYDVKM, per germline. This CDR3 region has 17 residues. DNA for the CDR3: TGTGCCAGCAGAACCTCACAGATCCTCTATAGCAATCAGCCCCAGCATTTT. Translating gives CASRTSQILYSNQPQHF.

The chain carries TRBV11-2 and TRBJ2-3, with unresolved D. Trimming left V 0 bases short and J 2 bases short, with 6 bases between. This CDR3 contains 14 residues. CDR1 and CDR2 from the germline V gene are SGHAT and FQNNGV. DNA for the CDR3: TGTGCCAGCAGCTTAGATCTGCCCACAGATACGCAGTATTTT. Protein: CASSLDLPTDTQYF.

This chain connects TRBV27 to TRBJ1-1; perhaps TRBD1 as D (6 bases). Germline-derived CDR1 and CDR2 are MNHEY and SMNVEV (reference sequence). V lost 4 bases and J lost 1, with 13 bases in between. The CDR3 length is 15 residues. CDR3 protein: CASSSSRTANTEAFF. Written as DNA, the CDR3 is TGTGCCAGCAGTTCAAGCAGGACAGCGAACACTGAAGCTTTCTTT.

In its sample, this clone was seen once. The J gene is TRBJ1-2, the V gene TRBV19; D is possibly TRBD1 (5 bases). Trimming shortened V by 3 bases and J by 4 bases, and 12 bases separated the two germline ends. From germline, CDR1 is LNHDA and CDR2 SQIVND (reference sequence). The CDR3 sequence is 14 residues long. The CDR3 spells CASSIGGGLYGYTF. CDR3 sequence (DNA): TGTGCCAGTAGTATCGGGGGTGGACTCTATGGCTACACCTTC.

The chain carries TRBV9 and TRBJ1-1, with 10 bases identical to TRBD1. CDR1 is SGDLS, CDR2 YYNGEE, per germline. The CDR3 has 15 amino acids. The trim removed 0 bases at V and 3 bases at J, leaving 2 bases unmatched. CDR3 protein: CASSVAGTGDTEAFF. The CDR3 coding sequence is TGTGCCAGCAGCGTAGCCGGGACAGGGGACACTGAAGCTTTCTTT.

The V and J genes are TRBV2 and TRBJ2-7; tentatively, D is TRBD1 (5 bases). CDR3 length: 13 amino acids. Germline V gene lookup returns CDR1 SNHLY and CDR2 FYNNEI. The V gene lost 8 bases and the J gene lost 3 bases, with 14 bases spanning the gap. CDR3 protein: CASLRQGYYEQYF. CDR3 coding DNA: TGTGCCAGCTTACGTCAGGGCTACTACGAGCAGTACTTC.

This clone showed up just once. V and J are TRBV27 and TRBJ2-1, with D uncertain. The CDR3 loop spans 13 amino acids. Germline assignment: CDR1 MNHEY and CDR2 SMNVEV (reference sequence). Trimming removed 6 bases from V and 8 bases from J, with 14 bases in between. The CDR3, as DNA: TGTGCCAGCAGCTTTGGAAGTGACGATGAGCAGTTCTTC. Translated: CASSFGSDDEQFF.

Points on this clone: The sample contains more than one DNA sequence encoding this CDR3. The J gene is TRBJ1-3, the V gene TRBV6-1; 9 bases fit TRBD1. J lost 3 bases, V lost 2 bases, and 5 bases had no gene match. The germline V gene encodes CDR1 MNHNS and CDR2 SASEGT. The CDR3 has 16 residues. CDR3: CASSEPGQGGGNTIYF. CDR3 nucleotides: TGTGCCAGCAGTGAACCGGGACAGGGTGGTGGAAACACCATATATTTT.

CDR3 sequence reads: CASTTGQGGYTF. In DNA form, the CDR3 reads TGTGCCAGCACCACAGGGCAGGGAGGCTACACCTTC. The chain joins TRBV28 to TRBJ1-2; possible D gene TRBD1, 6 bases. This CDR3 contains 12 residues. Germline loops: CDR1 MDHEN, CDR2 SYDVKM. The germline V and J ends were trimmed by 7 bases and 8 bases, with 14 bases remaining between them.

The chain employs TRBV6-6 and TRBJ2-7; D unclear. The CDR3 spans 15 residues. Per the germline V gene, CDR1 is MNHNY and CDR2 is SVGAGI (reference sequence). V lost 0 bases, J lost 2 bases, and 11 bases lay in between. The CDR3 loop reads CASSYSLATPYEQYF. Here the CDR3 DNA reads TGTGCCAGCAGTTACTCTCTGGCTACTCCCTACGAGCAGTACTTC.

The chain is built from TRBV5-1 and TRBJ1-2, with 8 nucleotides matching TRBD1. Germline V gives CDR1 SGHRS, CDR2 YFSETQ. The J segment lost 8 bases and the V segment lost 4 bases, leaving 7 bases of the junction unmatched. This CDR3 has 13 residues. CDR3 DNA: TGCGCCAGCAGCCTGGGCCAGGGGGCGGGCTACACCTTC. Its protein product is CASSLGQGAGYTF.

The CDR3, as DNA: TGTGCCAGTCGCGTCACAGTAAATTCACCCCTCCACTTT. It encodes CASRVTVNSPLHF. This chain links TRBV6-5 with TRBJ1-6; unclear D gene. This CDR3 has 13 residues. Trimming shortened V by 9 bases and J by 7 bases, and 13 bases separated the two germline ends. Germline loops: CDR1 MNHEY, CDR2 SVGAGI.

The chain carries TRBV18 and TRBJ1-3; D gene unclear. This CDR3 is built from 13 residues. Trimming stripped 8 bases from V and 0 bases from J, with 8 bases between. Germline values: CDR1 KGHSH, CDR2 LQKENI. The CDR3 bases are TGTGCCAGCCGGCGGGACTCTGGAAACACCATATATTTT. Its translation: CASRRDSGNTIYF. Full variable domain (remainder filled in from reference TRBV18 and TRBJ1-3): NAGVMQNPRHLVRRRGQEARLRCSPMKGHSHVYWYRQLPEEGLKFMVYLQKENIIDESGMPKERFSAEFPKEGPSILRIQQVVRGDSAAYFCASRRDSGNTIYFGEGSWLTVV.

V usage is TRBV28 and J usage is TRBJ1-5; D gene unclear. Germline V gene sequence: CDR1 MDHEN, CDR2 SYDVKM. Trimming shortened V by 3 bases and J by 11 bases, and 11 bases separated the two germline ends. The CDR3 has 12 amino acids. The CDR3 DNA follows: TGTGCCAGCAGTTTGGCCCGCGGGTCCCAGCATTTT. Amino acids: CASSLARGSQHF.

Only a few counts were recorded for this clone. This rearrangement joins TRBV6-5 to TRBJ2-3; D is perhaps TRBD1 (6 bases). This CDR3 spans 13 amino acids. The V gene lost 8 bases and the J gene lost 5 bases, with 14 bases spanning the gap. Germline lookup yields CDR1 MNHEY and CDR2 SVGAGI. CDR3 bases: TGTGCCAGCTCTTTTACAGGGATAGATACGCAGTATTTT. Amino acid sequence: CASSFTGIDTQYF.

The chain links TRBV12-3 or TRBV12-4 to TRBJ2-3; no clear D gene. Trimming pared 3 bases from V and 6 bases from J, leaving 10 bases between. The CDR3 loop spans 13 amino acids. The CDR3 reads CASSFGRYDTQYF. The CDR3, as DNA: TGTGCCAGCAGTTTCGGCCGTTATGATACGCAGTATTTT.

The table lists this clone with a count of one. The rearrangement links TRBV7-6 to TRBJ2-1, with TRBD2 matching over 12 bases. Germline trimming cut 5 bases from V and 4 bases from J; bases unmatched to any gene: 6. The germline V gene encodes CDR1 SGHVS and CDR2 FNYEAQ. The CDR3 spans 16 residues. Written as DNA, the CDR3 is TGTGCCAGCAGCGCGCGGACTAGCGGGACATACAATGAGCAGTTCTTC. It encodes CASSARTSGTYNEQFF.

This clone appeared a single time. V is TRBV18 and J is TRBJ2-7, with a possible D match to TRBD1 (5 bases). The CDR3 sequence is 15 residues long. From germline, CDR1 is KGHSH and CDR2 LQKENI. Between the trimmed V and J ends, which lost 2 bases and 0 bases, there was a span of 11 bases. CDR3 residues: CASSPRGSSSYEQYF. CDR3 coding DNA: TGTGCCAGCTCACCAAGGGGCAGCAGCTCCTACGAGCAGTACTTC.

This clone was picked up one time. V gene TRBV11-3 combines with J gene TRBJ2-3, with 7 nucleotides matching TRBD1. The V gene's germline CDR1 is SGHNT and CDR2 YENEEA. V gave up 1 base and J gave up 3 bases; unmatched junction bases: 13. The CDR3 extends over 18 amino acids. The CDR3 coding sequence is TGTGCCAGCAGCTTAGCCCATTTGGGAAGGGGGCAAACAGATACGCAGTATTTT. This sequence encodes CASSLAHLGRGQTDTQYF.

V is TRBV29-1 and J is TRBJ2-7; 9 bases align to TRBD1. There are 13 residues in the CDR3. The germline V gene has CDR1 SQVTM and CDR2 ANQGSEA. The junction had 5 bases not matched to a gene; V was cut back by 6 bases and J by 2 bases. In nucleotides, the CDR3 is TGCAGCGTCCGGACAGGGGTTACCTACGAGCAGTACTTC. Translating gives CSVRTGVTYEQYF.

This chain links TRBV7-3 with TRBJ2-2; unclear D gene. The CDR3 extends over 13 amino acids. Deletions cut 2 bases from V and 2 bases from J, with 3 bases between. The germline V gene encodes CDR1 SGHTA and CDR2 FQGTGA. The CDR3 loop is CASSLGNTGELFF. CDR3 bases: TGTGCCAGCAGCTTAGGAAACACCGGGGAGCTGTTTTTT.

The chain couples TRBV5-1 to TRBJ1-2; 7 positions match TRBD1. V gave up 0 bases and J gave up 4 bases; unmatched junction bases: 3. The CDR3 spans 14 residues. Germline values: CDR1 SGHRS, CDR2 YFSETQ. CDR3 bases: TGCGCCAGCAGCTTGGCCGGGACAGCCTATGGCTACACCTTC. Its translation: CASSLAGTAYGYTF.

V usage is TRBV6-5 and J usage is TRBJ1-1, with D possibly being TRBD1 (6 bases). Trimming took off 10 bases at V and 5 bases at J, with 17 bases between the two ends. The CDR3 consists of 13 residues. Looked up from germline, CDR1 is MNHEY and CDR2 is SVGAGI. The CDR3 is CATMPGGRTEAFF. In nucleotides, the CDR3 is TGTGCCACTATGCCTGGGGGGCGGACTGAAGCTTTCTTT.

V is TRBV27 and J is TRBJ1-6; no firm D call. The germline V gene encodes CDR1 MNHEY and CDR2 SMNVEV (reference sequence). This CDR3 has 17 amino acids. The ends were cut back, 2 bases at V and 7 bases at J, with 18 bases in the middle. CDR3 in DNA: TGTGCCAGCAGTTTAGTGGCGCAGAGTGCCACGAATTCACCCCTCCACTTT. Amino acids: CASSLVAQSATNSPLHF.

The chain employs TRBV6-5 and TRBJ2-5; possibly TRBD2 for D (6 bases). Trimming left V 7 bases short and J 5 bases short, with 14 bases between. The length of the CDR3 is 13 residues. CDR1 is MNHEY and CDR2 is SVGAGI in the germline V gene. Here the CDR3 reads CASTEAGRETQYF. CDR3 in DNA: TGTGCCAGCACGGAGGCAGGGAGGGAGACCCAGTACTTC.